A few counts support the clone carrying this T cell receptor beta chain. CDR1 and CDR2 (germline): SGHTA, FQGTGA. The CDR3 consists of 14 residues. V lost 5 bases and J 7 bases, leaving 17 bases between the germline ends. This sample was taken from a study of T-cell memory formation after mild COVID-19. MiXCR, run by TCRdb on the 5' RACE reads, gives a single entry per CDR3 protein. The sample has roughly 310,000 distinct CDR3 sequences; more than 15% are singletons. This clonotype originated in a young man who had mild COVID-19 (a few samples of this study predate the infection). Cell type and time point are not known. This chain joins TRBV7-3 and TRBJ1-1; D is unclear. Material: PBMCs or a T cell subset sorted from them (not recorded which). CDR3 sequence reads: CASSPRSGPHEAFF. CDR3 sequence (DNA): TGTGCCAGCAGCCCGAGGAGCGGGCCCCATGAAGCTTTCTTT.